One and the same sample provided the 18 T cell receptor beta chains below, sequenced in a study of blood T cell repertoires in COVID-19. Only in-frame clones appear in the TCRdb table, and some are missing; sequencing was by immunoSEQ multiplex PCR. There are 35,000 or so clones in the sample; under 90% occur only once, and roughly an eighth lies in the top ten. The sequenced sample consisted of peripheral blood. Receptor source: a man between 65 and 85 years old with acute or convalescent COVID-19.

The chain is built from TRBV4-2 and TRBJ2-1; 11 bases agree with TRBD2. V trimming: 5 bases; J trimming: 9 bases; junction bases outside the gene matches: 21. The V gene's germline CDR1 is LGHNA and CDR2 YNFKEQ. This CDR3 has 19 amino acids. The chain's CDR3 is CASSEPSASGRTKLGEQFF. The CDR3 DNA reads TGTGCCAGCAGCGAGCCCTCGGCTAGCGGGAGGACGAAGTTAGGTGAGCAGTTCTTC.

J is TRBJ2-5 and V is TRBV29-1; D is undetermined. The germline CDR1 and CDR2 sequences are SQVTM and ANQGSEA. This CDR3 region has 11 residues. The ends were cut back, 5 bases at V and 4 bases at J, with 8 bases in the middle. CDR3 DNA sequence: TGCAGCGTTCGTCAGGTAGAGACCCAGTACTTC. This encodes CSVRQVETQYF.

The CDR3 loop is CASRGQINQPQHF. CDR3 DNA: TGTGCCAGCAGGGGACAGATTAATCAGCCCCAGCATTTT. V and J are TRBV28 and TRBJ1-5; 7 bases fit TRBD1. CDR3 length: 13 residues. Germline trimming cut 6 bases from V and 4 bases from J; bases unmatched to any gene: 3. In germline, CDR1 is MDHEN, CDR2 SYDVKM.

The V gene is TRBV10-3, the J gene TRBJ2-7, with D perhaps TRBD2 (5 bases). The CDR3 covers 16 residues. The ends were cut back, 7 bases at V and 2 bases at J, with 21 bases in the middle. Germline-derived CDR1 and CDR2 are ENHRY and SYGVKD. The CDR3 region is CAIMSPGLMITYEQYF. For the CDR3, the DNA is TGTGCCATCATGTCCCCCGGACTGATGATTACCTACGAGCAGTACTTC.

The chain combines TRBV5-4 with TRBJ2-3, with TRBD2 identical over 8 bases. In germline, CDR1 is SGHNT, CDR2 YYREEE (reference sequence). The CDR3 is 16 residues long. V was clipped by 6 bases and J by 0 bases; unmatched bases: 9. CDR3 nucleotide sequence: TGTGCCAGCAACCGGGGGGGGTTACTGAGCACAGATACGCAGTATTTT. This sequence encodes CASNRGGLLSTDTQYF.

This sequence joins TRBV12-3 or TRBV12-4 and TRBJ2-3; 7 bases agree with TRBD2. V dropped 5 bases and J dropped 6; count of bases not matched to a gene: 2. There are 12 residues in the CDR3. CDR3 region: CASSPGGDTQYF. The CDR3 DNA reads TGTGCCAGCAGTCCCGGGGGGGATACGCAGTATTTT.

This chain uses TRBV27 with TRBJ2-1; 14 bases match TRBD2. The V and J ends lost 5 bases and 9 bases, in that order; junction bases with no gene match: 15. The CDR3 has 18 amino acids. Germline V CDR1 and CDR2: MNHEY, SMNVEV (reference sequence). The CDR3 DNA sequence: TGTGCCAGCAGTCGACAGGAGGCAGCGACTAGCGGGAGGGTTGAGCAGTTCTTC. This translates into CASSRQEAATSGRVEQFF.

V and J are TRBV4-3 and TRBJ1-3; D is unresolved. The CDR3 totals 16 residues. V was pared by 1 base and J by 4 bases, with 14 bases between. The V gene's germline CDR1 is LGHNA and CDR2 YSLEER. The CDR3 DNA follows: TGCGCCAGCAGCCAAGTCTCCCCGCGAGAGGGAAACACCATATATTTT. It yields the protein CASSQVSPREGNTIYF.

This chain joins TRBV6-5 and TRBJ2-3, with 10 positions matching TRBD2. With 2 bases clipped from V and 5 bases from J, the junction kept 7 bases outside the gene matches. From germline, CDR1 is MNHEY and CDR2 SVGAGI. The CDR3 totals 16 residues. This CDR3 is CASSYDSGRWRDTQYF. Written as DNA, the CDR3 is TGTGCCAGCAGTTACGATAGCGGGAGGTGGAGAGATACGCAGTATTTT.

The chain employs TRBV7-8 and TRBJ2-2, with TRBD2 matching over 14 bases. Trimming removed 5 bases from V and 5 bases from J; junction bases left unmatched: 7. The CDR3 runs 17 residues. Germline CDR1 SGHVS, CDR2 FQNEAQ. The CDR3 loop is CASSLGTSGSRTGELFF. The CDR3 DNA sequence: TGTGCCAGCAGCCTTGGGACTAGCGGGAGCCGAACCGGGGAGCTGTTTTTT.

The chain carries TRBV27 and TRBJ1-4; 8 bases are a match to TRBD1. The CDR3 contains 18 residues. The germline gives CDR1 MNHEY, CDR2 SMNVEV (reference sequence). The V and J ends lost 6 bases and 0 bases, in that order; junction bases with no gene match: 12. The CDR3 region is CASRGQADFLATNEKLFF. The DNA for the CDR3 is TGTGCCAGCAGGGGACAGGCAGACTTTCTTGCAACTAATGAAAAACTGTTTTTT.

The chain links TRBV19 to TRBJ2-7, with TRBD1 identical over 9 bases. The CDR3 runs 15 residues. CDR1 and CDR2 from the germline V gene are LNHDA and SQIVND (reference sequence). The V gene end was trimmed by 4 bases and the J gene end by 6 bases; junction bases not matched to a gene: 10. The CDR3 nucleotides are TGTGCCAGTAGTACGGGACAGGGAAGATCAGGCGAGCAGTACTTC. Protein: CASSTGQGRSGEQYF.

The rearrangement joins TRBV20-1 to TRBJ1-4, with no clear D. Germline V gene lookup returns CDR1 DFQATT and CDR2 SNEGSKA (reference sequence). Trimming took off 7 bases at V and 4 bases at J, with 7 bases between the two ends. The CDR3 has 11 residues. CDR3 protein: CSGQINEKLFF. DNA of the CDR3: TGCAGTGGGCAAATTAATGAAAAACTGTTTTTT.

This chain joins TRBV4-3 and TRBJ2-2; no firm D call. The CDR3 sequence is 12 residues long. The V gene lost 4 bases and the J gene lost 7 bases, with 7 bases spanning the gap. Germline V gene sequence: CDR1 LGHNA, CDR2 YSLEER. The chain's CDR3 is CASSPTDGELFF. CDR3 DNA: TGCGCCAGCAGCCCCACTGACGGGGAGCTGTTTTTT.

This clone was found a few times. The rearrangement links TRBV4-2 to TRBJ1-2; D gene uncertain. V was clipped by 1 base and J by 6 bases, with 18 bases between them. Germline V gene data show CDR1 as LGHNA and CDR2 as YNFKEQ. The CDR3 consists of 16 residues. This CDR3 is CASSQVGPREEDGYTF. DNA for the CDR3: TGTGCCAGCAGCCAAGTAGGCCCCCGGGAGGAAGATGGCTACACCTTC.

V gene TRBV4-2 combines with J gene TRBJ1-2, with TRBD1 matching 7 bases. This CDR3 region has 16 residues. Germline V lookup: CDR1 LGHNA, CDR2 YNFKEQ. V lost 1 base to trimming and J lost 4 bases; unmatched junction nucleotides: 9. Here the CDR3 DNA reads TGTGCCAGCAGCCAAGCCACTCCGTCAGGGGGCTATGGCTACACCTTC. This translates into CASSQATPSGGYGYTF.

The rearrangement uses TRBV19 and TRBJ1-2; 7 bases align to TRBD1. The CDR3 is made up of 16 amino acids. Trimming at V came to 5 bases and at J to 4 bases, leaving 13 bases not matched to a gene. Germline values: CDR1 LNHDA, CDR2 SQIVND (reference sequence). DNA for the CDR3: TGTGCCAGTAGTCCCCCGGGACAGCACTCATTCTATGGCTACACCTTC. Translating it yields CASSPPGQHSFYGYTF.

J is TRBJ2-1 and V is TRBV27; 8 nucleotides line up with TRBD2. CDR3 length: 16 amino acids. The trim removed 5 bases at V and 0 bases at J, leaving 6 bases unmatched. Germline CDR1 MNHEY, CDR2 SMNVEV (reference sequence). This CDR3 reads CASSRAGTSSYNEQFF. The CDR3 nucleotides read TGTGCCAGCAGTAGAGCCGGGACTAGCTCCTACAATGAGCAGTTCTTC.